This TCR beta chain was captured by sequencing in a study of blood T cells in healthy people across ages. Study conclusions and caveats: Correlation between TCR beta diversity and naive T cell percentage was strong.

The J segment lost 3 bases and the V segment lost 5 bases, leaving 12 bases of the junction unmatched. CDR3 length equals 16 residues. The germline V gene encodes CDR1 MDHEN and CDR2 SYDVKM. For this clonotype: Its antigen remains unknown.

Next came a second PCR, run for about 6 to 12 cycles, which used a sample-barcoded 5' primer along with a J-beta primer mix. TCRdb re-called the 5' RACE reads through MiXCR, storing one row per CDR3 protein. The sample carries about 780,000 distinct CDR3 sequences, roughly 25% recorded once. These same data were also listed under a study on T cells of mothers and their children. This second study says: Sequencing got over 9.5 million TCR beta CDR3 reads from each mother and a few million from each child.

The material sequenced was blood. V and J are TRBV28 and TRBJ2-5, with 7 positions matching TRBD1. This TCR was recovered from a boy between 10 and 17 years old in good health. DNA for the CDR3: TGTGCCAGCAGTGGTTCCCCGGGACAGCCGGAAGAGACCCAGTACTTC. This codes for CASSGSPGQPEETQYF.